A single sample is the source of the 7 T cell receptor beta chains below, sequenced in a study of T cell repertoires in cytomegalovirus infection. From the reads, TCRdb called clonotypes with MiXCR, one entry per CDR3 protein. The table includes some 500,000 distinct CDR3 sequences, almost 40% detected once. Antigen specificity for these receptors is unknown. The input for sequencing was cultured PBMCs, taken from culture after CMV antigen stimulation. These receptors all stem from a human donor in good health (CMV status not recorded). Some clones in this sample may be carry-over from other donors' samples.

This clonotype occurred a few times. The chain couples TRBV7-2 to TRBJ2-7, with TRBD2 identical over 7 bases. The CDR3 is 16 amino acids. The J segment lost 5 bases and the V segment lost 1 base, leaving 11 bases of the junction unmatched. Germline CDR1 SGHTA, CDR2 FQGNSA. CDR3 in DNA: TGTGCCAGCAGCTTAGATAGATGGCAGGGAGGGGACGAGCAGTACTTC. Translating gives CASSLDRWQGGDEQYF. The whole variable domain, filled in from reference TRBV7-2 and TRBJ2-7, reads GAGVSQSPSNKVTEKGKDVELRCDPISGHTALYWYRQSLGQGLEFLIYFQGNSAPDKSGLPSDRFSAERTGGSVSTLTIQRTQQEDSAVYLCASSLDRWQGGDEQYFGPGTRLTVT.

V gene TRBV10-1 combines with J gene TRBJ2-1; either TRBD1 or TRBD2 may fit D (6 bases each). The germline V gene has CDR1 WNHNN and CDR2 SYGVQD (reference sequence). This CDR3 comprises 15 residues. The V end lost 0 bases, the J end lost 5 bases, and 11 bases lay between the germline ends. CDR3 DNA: TGCGCCAGCAGTGAGTCAGGGGGGTTGGACAATGAGCAGTTCTTC. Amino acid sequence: CASSESGGLDNEQFF.

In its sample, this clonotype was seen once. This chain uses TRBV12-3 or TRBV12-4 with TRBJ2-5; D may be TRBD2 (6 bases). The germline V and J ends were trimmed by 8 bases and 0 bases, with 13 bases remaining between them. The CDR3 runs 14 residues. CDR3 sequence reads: CASGGGWYQETQYF. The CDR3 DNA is TGTGCCAGCGGTGGGGGGTGGTACCAAGAGACCCAGTACTTC.

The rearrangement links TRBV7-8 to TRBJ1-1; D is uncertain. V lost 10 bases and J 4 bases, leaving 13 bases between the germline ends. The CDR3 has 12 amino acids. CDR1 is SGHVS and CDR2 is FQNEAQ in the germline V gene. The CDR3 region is CATSHLGTEAFF. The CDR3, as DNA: TGTGCCACCTCTCATTTGGGCACTGAAGCTTTCTTT.

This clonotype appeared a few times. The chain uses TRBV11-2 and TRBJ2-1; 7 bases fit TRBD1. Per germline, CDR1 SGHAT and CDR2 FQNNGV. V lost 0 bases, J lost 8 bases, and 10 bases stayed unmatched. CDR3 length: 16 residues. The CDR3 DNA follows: TGTGCCAGCAGCTTAGAACCGGCGCAGGGGGTCGATGAGCAGTTCTTC. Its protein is CASSLEPAQGVDEQFF.

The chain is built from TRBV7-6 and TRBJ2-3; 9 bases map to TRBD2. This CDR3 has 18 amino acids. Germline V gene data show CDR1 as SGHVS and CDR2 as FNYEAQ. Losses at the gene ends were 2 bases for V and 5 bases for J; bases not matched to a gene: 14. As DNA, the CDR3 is TGTGCCAGCAGCTTATTTGGTACCGGACTAGCGCGTGGAGATACGCAGTATTTT. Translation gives CASSLFGTGLARGDTQYF.

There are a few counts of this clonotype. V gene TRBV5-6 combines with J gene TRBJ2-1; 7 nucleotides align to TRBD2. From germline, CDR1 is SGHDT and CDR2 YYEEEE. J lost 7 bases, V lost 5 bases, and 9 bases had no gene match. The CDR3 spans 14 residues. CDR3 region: CASRWRGMGNEQFF. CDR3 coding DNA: TGTGCCAGCAGATGGCGGGGGATGGGTAATGAGCAGTTCTTC.